The 21 T cell receptor beta chains presented below share a single source sample, sequenced in a study of blood T cell repertoires in COVID-19 (dated by TCRdb to the early 2020s). The receptor library was made with the immunoSEQ multiplex PCR assay. As stored in TCRdb, this immuneACCESS dataset retains in-frame rearrangements with V and J assigned. A fraction of the clones does not appear; measured against another copy, unresolved V genes explain less than half of the discrepancy, and the remainder lacks a known reason. Here the sample has about 270,000 clones; around 89% occur a single time. The top ten constitute roughly 2.5% of the sample. The material sequenced was PBMCs or T cells enriched from blood (not recorded which). All receptors derive from a woman under 30 who had recovered from COVID-19.

The V and J genes are TRBV18 and TRBJ2-7; perhaps TRBD1 as D (6 bases). Germline CDR1 is KGHSH and CDR2 is LQKENI. V was shortened by 1 base and J by 4 bases, with 14 bases between the two germline ends. This CDR3 contains 15 residues. This CDR3 is CASSPRGLGYYEQYF. In DNA form, the CDR3 reads TGTGCCAGCTCACCACGGGGGCTTGGGTATTACGAGCAGTACTTC.

The CDR3 reads CAAGGGGVEPQHF. As DNA, the CDR3 is TGTGCCGCCGGGGGCGGGGGCGTGGAGCCCCAGCATTTT. The J gene is TRBJ1-5, the V gene TRBV10-3; possible D gene TRBD1, 6 bases. Trimming left V 11 bases short and J 8 bases short, with 19 bases between. The CDR3 covers 13 residues. Germline assignment: CDR1 ENHRY and CDR2 SYGVKD.

This clone came up a few times. Within the sample, other DNA sequences also encode this same CDR3. The J gene is TRBJ1-5, the V gene TRBV28, with a possible D match to TRBD1 (6 bases). The length of the CDR3 is 14 residues. Germline V CDR1 and CDR2: MDHEN, SYDVKM. The V gene lost 3 bases and the J gene lost 3 bases, with 9 bases spanning the gap. CDR3 protein: CASSFGQSNQPQHF. CDR3 bases: TGTGCCAGCAGTTTCGGACAGTCCAATCAGCCCCAGCATTTT.

The V call is TRBV6-5, the J call TRBJ1-1; the match to TRBD1 covers 9 bases. Trimming cost V 6 bases and J 3 bases; bases outside gene matches: 5. The CDR3 consists of 14 residues. Germline assignment: CDR1 MNHEY and CDR2 SVGAGI. CDR3 in DNA: TGTGCCAGCAGATCACAGGGGGCGGACACTGAAGCTTTCTTT. As protein: CASRSQGADTEAFF.

This chain uses TRBV15 with TRBJ1-3; 8 bases are shared with TRBD1. The germline CDR1 and CDR2 sequences are LNHNV and YYDKDF (reference sequence). Trimming removed 2 bases from V and 4 bases from J; junction bases left unmatched: 7. The CDR3 length is 16 residues. CDR3 amino acids: CATSRTDRGRGNTIYF. The CDR3 DNA sequence: TGTGCCACCAGCAGAACCGACAGGGGCAGAGGAAACACCATATATTTT.

The chain combines TRBV2 with TRBJ1-4, with no clear D. Germline CDR1 and CDR2: SNHLY and FYNNEI. The V end was cut by 0 bases, the J end by 7 bases, with 15 bases between. The CDR3 extends over 16 amino acids. In nucleotides, the CDR3 is TGTGCCAGCAGTGAAGCTAGCCCGGGAGTGGGTGAAAAACTGTTTTTT. Protein: CASSEASPGVGEKLFF.

A few counts support this clone. CDR3: CATSRDLGLYEQYF. CDR3 DNA: TGTGCCACCAGCAGAGATCTAGGACTCTACGAGCAGTACTTC. J is TRBJ2-7 and V is TRBV15; tentatively, D is TRBD2 (5 bases). CDR1 LNHNV and CDR2 YYDKDF come from the germline V gene (reference sequence). This CDR3 comprises 14 residues. V lost 0 bases and J 3 bases, leaving 9 bases between the germline ends.

The chain links TRBV6-5 to TRBJ1-5; 8 positions agree with TRBD1. The J segment lost 6 bases and the V segment lost 5 bases, leaving 6 bases of the junction unmatched. The CDR3 sequence is 14 residues long. Germline assignment: CDR1 MNHEY and CDR2 SVGAGI. CDR3 DNA: TGTGCCAGCAGTAATGACAGGGGATCTCAGCCCCAGCATTTT. The encoded protein is CASSNDRGSQPQHF.

The V call is TRBV18, the J call TRBJ1-4; 9 bases line up with TRBD1. CDR1 and CDR2 (germline): KGHSH, LQKENI. The CDR3 consists of 14 residues. The J segment lost 7 bases and the V segment lost 3 bases, leaving 3 bases of the junction unmatched. The CDR3 region has the DNA TGTGCCAGCTCACCCGGGACAGGGTCTGAAAAACTGTTTTTT. Amino acid sequence: CASSPGTGSEKLFF.

The chain recombines TRBV4-1 with TRBJ2-1, with 9 bases aligning to TRBD2. Germline-derived CDR1 and CDR2 are MGHRA and YSYEKL. The CDR3 has 18 residues. The ends lost 0 bases at V and 0 bases at J; junction bases unmatched: 6. CDR3 in DNA: TGCGCCAGCAGCCAAGAGGGTAGCGGGGGTTACTCCTACAATGAGCAGTTCTTC. Translation: CASSQEGSGGYSYNEQFF.

The rearrangement links TRBV12-3 or TRBV12-4 to TRBJ1-1; D is perhaps TRBD1 (5 bases). The CDR3 sequence is 12 residues long. Trimming took 2 bases from V and 4 from J, leaving 5 bases between them. In nucleotides, the CDR3 is TGTGCCAGCAGTTTACAGGGCACTGAAGCTTTCTTT. This translates into CASSLQGTEAFF.

This clone has only one observation. The chain employs TRBV7-9 and TRBJ1-5; tentatively, D is TRBD1 (6 bases). CDR3 size: 16 residues. Germline-derived CDR1 and CDR2 are SEHNR and FQNEAQ (reference sequence). Trimming removed 5 bases at V and 1 base at J, with 15 bases between. This CDR3 is CASSATGTLSNQPQHF. The CDR3 DNA is TGTGCCAGCAGCGCCACCGGGACATTAAGCAATCAGCCCCAGCATTTT.

This rearrangement joins TRBV9 to TRBJ1-2; D perhaps matches TRBD1 (6 bases). Trimming shortened V by 0 bases and J by 7 bases, and 22 bases separated the two germline ends. The V gene's germline CDR1 is SGDLS and CDR2 YYNGEE. This CDR3 is built from 17 residues. The CDR3 DNA reads as TGTGCCAGCAGCGTAGATGCGGGGGGCATGGTGGGTAGTGGCTACACCTTC. Translating it yields CASSVDAGGMVGSGYTF.

This rearrangement joins TRBV10-3 to TRBJ2-7; D not certain. Germline-derived CDR1 and CDR2 are ENHRY and SYGVKD. The CDR3 runs to 14 residues. Trimming pared 0 bases from V and 1 base from J, leaving 7 bases between. In nucleotides, the CDR3 is TGTGCCATCAGTGAGTCGGGCCAATCCTACGAGCAGTACTTC. It is translated as CAISESGQSYEQYF.

The chain joins TRBV5-6 to TRBJ2-3; 10 bases are shared with TRBD1. The CDR3 is made up of 15 amino acids. Losses at the gene ends were 4 bases for V and 3 bases for J; bases not matched to a gene: 5. From germline, CDR1 is SGHDT and CDR2 YYEEEE. The CDR3 here is CASSPTDRGTDTQYF. As DNA, the CDR3 is TGTGCCAGCAGCCCCACGGACAGGGGGACAGATACGCAGTATTTT.

The J gene is TRBJ2-2, the V gene TRBV5-1, with D tentatively TRBD2 (6 bases). The V end was cut by 0 bases, the J end by 6 bases, with 15 bases between. CDR3 size: 16 residues. CDR1 is SGHRS and CDR2 is YFSETQ in the germline V gene. CDR3 residues: CASSLESGGGSGELFF. CDR3 coding DNA: TGCGCCAGCAGCTTGGAATCCGGGGGAGGCTCCGGGGAGCTGTTTTTT.

The J gene is TRBJ1-5, the V gene TRBV29-1, with D hard to call. This CDR3 is 13 amino acids long. Germline V CDR1 and CDR2: SQVTM, ANQGSEA. The V and J ends lost 5 bases and 2 bases respectively, with 10 bases between them. The CDR3 region has the DNA TGCAGCGTTTCATTCCGGGGCAATCAGCCCCAGCATTTT. Translating gives CSVSFRGNQPQHF.

The rearrangement uses TRBV7-8 and TRBJ1-2; 12 nucleotides line up with TRBD1. CDR1 is SGHVS, CDR2 FQNEAQ, per germline. The J segment lost 4 bases and the V segment lost 3 bases, leaving 15 bases of the junction unmatched. This CDR3 contains 19 residues. The CDR3, as DNA: TGTGCCAGCAGCTTGCACGGAGGGGACAGGGGGCCCCTTCGCTATGGCTACACCTTC. This encodes CASSLHGGDRGPLRYGYTF. Variable domain in full (rest from reference TRBV7-8 and TRBJ1-2): GAGVSQSPRYKVAKRGQDVALRCDPISGHVSLFWYQQALGQGPEFLTYFQNEAQLDKSGLPSDRFFAERPEGSVSTLKIQRTQQEDSAVYLCASSLHGGDRGPLRYGYTFGSGTRLTVV.

This chain links TRBV30 with TRBJ1-1; D gene uncertain. V was pared by 2 bases and J by 0 bases, with 4 bases between. Germline CDR1 GTSNPN, CDR2 SVGIG (reference sequence). CDR3 length: 12 residues. This chain's CDR3 is CAWSSVNTEAFF. The CDR3 region has the DNA TGTGCCTGGAGTAGCGTGAACACTGAAGCTTTCTTT.

The chain is built from TRBV13 and TRBJ2-1; weak D call: TRBD2 (7 bases). Looked up from germline, CDR1 is PRHDT and CDR2 is FYEKMQ (reference sequence). This CDR3 has 17 residues. V lost 4 bases and J lost 3, with 19 bases in between. The CDR3 protein is CASSYMAGGGLYNEQFF. For the CDR3, the DNA is TGTGCCAGCAGCTATATGGCCGGCGGGGGCCTCTACAATGAGCAGTTCTTC.

This rearrangement joins TRBV14 to TRBJ2-7, with 15 bases identical to TRBD2. The V segment lost 4 bases and the J segment 4 bases; nucleotides outside the gene matches: 8. The CDR3 totals 17 residues. Germline values: CDR1 SGHDN, CDR2 FVKESK. The CDR3 DNA reads as TGTGCCAGCAGCCCATGGACTAGCGGGGGGGCCTCGTACGAGCAGTACTTC. The encoded protein is CASSPWTSGGASYEQYF.